A selection of T cell receptor beta chains follows, all from one sample in a study of response to subunit inactivated influenza vaccine. A single record per CDR3 protein comes from TCRdb applying MiXCR to the RT-PCR reads. The sample records hundreds of thousands of distinct CDR3 sequences, around 18% being singletons. The starting material was PBMCs from blood, obtained roughly 5 days after vaccination. The source of these receptors is a man over 45 who received an inactivated influenza vaccine. Both conserved end residues are part of each CDR3. The order of the fields is V gene, CDR3 length, D gene, clone size, J gene, CDR3 DNA, CDR3 protein. The D gene is left open where the match is weak. Size tells how often a clone was seen (once, few, many) or the class of an expanded clone, and some rows leave it out.

V gene: TRBV7-2
CDR3 length: 17
D gene: -
clone size: once
J gene: TRBJ2-1
CDR3 DNA: TGTGCCAGCAGCCCCGCTACCGGGAGCCACTCCTACAATGAGCAGTTCTTC
CDR3 protein: CASSPATGSHSYNEQFF

V gene: TRBV20-1
CDR3 length: 15
D gene: TRBD1
clone size: many
J gene: TRBJ1-5
CDR3 DNA: TGCAGTGCGAAACAGGGGGCCGTTAGCAATCAGCCCCAGCATTTT
CDR3 protein: CSAKQGAVSNQPQHF

V gene: TRBV6-1
CDR3 length: 15
D gene: -
clone size: -
J gene: TRBJ2-3
CDR3 DNA: TGTGCCAGCAGTGAAGCGTGGGGAAGCGCAGATACGCAGTATTTT
CDR3 protein: CASSEAWGSADTQYF

V gene: TRBV4-2
CDR3 length: 14
D gene: -
clone size: -
J gene: TRBJ2-3
CDR3 DNA: TGTGCCAGCAGCCAAGGCCCTAGCAGAGATACGCAGTATTTT
CDR3 protein: CASSQGPSRDTQYF

V gene: TRBV7-2
CDR3 length: 14
D gene: -
clone size: -
J gene: TRBJ2-2
CDR3 DNA: TGTGCCAGCAGCTTACTCCTGCCTTCCGGGGAGCTGTTTTTT
CDR3 protein: CASSLLLPSGELFF

V gene: TRBV20-1
CDR3 length: 10
D gene: -
clone size: few
J gene: TRBJ2-7
CDR3 DNA: TGCAGTGCTAGTCGGGTCGAGCAGTACTTC
CDR3 protein: CSASRVEQYF

V gene: TRBV10-3
CDR3 length: 13
D gene: TRBD1
clone size: few
J gene: TRBJ1-2
CDR3 DNA: TGTGCCATGGGGACAGGGGGCATCGAGGGCTACACCTTC
CDR3 protein: CAMGTGGIEGYTF

V gene: TRBV5-1
CDR3 length: 15
D gene: -
clone size: few
J gene: TRBJ2-7
CDR3 DNA: TGCGCCAGCAGCTTGGCGGGGAGGTCTTCCTACGAGCAGTACTTC
CDR3 protein: CASSLAGRSSYEQYF

V gene: TRBV20-1
CDR3 length: 13
D gene: TRBD1
clone size: many
J gene: TRBJ2-1
CDR3 DNA: TGCAGTGCCCGGGACAGGGGGAGAAATGAGCAGTTCTTC
CDR3 protein: CSARDRGRNEQFF

V gene: TRBV20-1
CDR3 length: 15
D gene: -
clone size: few
J gene: TRBJ2-1
CDR3 DNA: TGCAGTGCTAGACGGAGGGGGTTAGATTTCCATGAGCAGTTCTTC
CDR3 protein: CSARRRGLDFHEQFF

V gene: TRBV6-1
CDR3 length: 15
D gene: -
clone size: -
J gene: TRBJ2-7
CDR3 DNA: TGTGCCAGCAGTAGGGGGGCCCAATCCCCCTACGAGCAGTACTTC
CDR3 protein: CASSRGAQSPYEQYF

V gene: TRBV20-1
CDR3 length: 15
D gene: -
clone size: few
J gene: TRBJ2-2
CDR3 DNA: TGCAGTGCTGCCCCCCCTCAGCAAGGAACCGGGGAGCTGTTTTTT
CDR3 protein: CSAAPPQQGTGELFF

V gene: TRBV20-1
CDR3 length: 13
D gene: -
clone size: few
J gene: TRBJ2-4
CDR3 DNA: TGCAGTGCTAGAAGGGACTCTGGAAACATTCAGTACTTC
CDR3 protein: CSARRDSGNIQYF

V gene: TRBV6-1
CDR3 length: 16
D gene: TRBD2
clone size: few
J gene: TRBJ2-2
CDR3 DNA: TGTGCCAGCAGTGAAACCGGGACTAGGGACACCGGGGAGCTGTTTTTT
CDR3 protein: CASSETGTRDTGELFF

V gene: TRBV12-3/TRBV12-4
CDR3 length: 17
D gene: TRBD1
clone size: few
J gene: TRBJ2-5
CDR3 DNA: TGTGCCAGCAGTTCCCGGACAGGGGCGGGTTTCGGAGAGACCCAGTACTTC
CDR3 protein: CASSSRTGAGFGETQYF

V gene: TRBV29-1
CDR3 length: 14
D gene: TRBD1
clone size: -
J gene: TRBJ1-2
CDR3 DNA: TGCAGCGTTGAGATGGGACAGGTGACCGGGGGCTACACCTTC
CDR3 protein: CSVEMGQVTGGYTF